The present T cell receptor beta chain was sequenced within a study of blood T cell repertoires in COVID-19. In the study overall: Sites in the United States, Italy and Spain provided acute and convalescent COVID-19 samples. The cDNA or gDNA used as material had been derived from T cells, B-cell-depleted T cells, or PBMCs.

In the source study's methods: Estimates of nucleated cell counts were drawn from the amplification of reference gene primers. Sequencing used immunoSEQ multiplex PCR; TCRdb keeps in-frame clones, though not all of them. That table furnishes V, J and clone size, whereas the DNA furnished D and trimming. The sample yields approximately 250,000 clones, approximately 85% seen once. The length of the CDR3 is 13 residues. The V and J ends lost 3 bases and 6 bases respectively, with 12 bases between them. Looked up from germline, CDR1 is GTSNPN and CDR2 is SVGIG (reference sequence). Input material: PBMCs or T cells enriched from blood (not recorded which). The receptor was isolated from a woman between 50 and 59 years old with acute COVID-19. The rearrangement joins TRBV30 to TRBJ2-1; D gene ambiguous. The CDR3 DNA is TGTGCCTGGAGAGCCCTAGTGGGCAATGAGCAGTTCTTC. Translation gives CAWRALVGNEQFF. Full variable domain (outside the CDR3, taken from reference TRBV30 and TRBJ2-1): SQTIHQWPATLVQPVGSPLSLECTVEGTSNPNLYWYRQAAGRGLQLLFYSVGIGQISSEVPQNLSASRPQDRQFILSSKKLLLSDSGFYLCAWRALVGNEQFFGPGTRLTVL.